This TCR beta chain was recorded in a study of cytomegalovirus exposure and HLA in healthy donors. A remark on this clone: Its specificity is unknown.

Every donor was a healthy person donating bone marrow. This donor's file did not include a recorded CMV serostatus. Germline CDR1 is SGDLS and CDR2 is YYNGEE. This CDR3 has 16 residues. J lost 3 bases, V lost 2 bases, and 8 bases had no gene match. Both 60 Vbeta primers and 13 Jbeta primers went into the PCR. The method was immunoSEQ multiplex PCR; TCRdb's version includes in-frame clones alone and lacks a portion of them. The table has under 150,000 clones, about 73% seen once. Study-wide findings and caveats: Common viral pathogens were later found to be apparently linked to several of the most significant clusters. Trimming of TCR beta V- and J-genes showed a link, identified in a later analysis, to a missense DCLRE1C variant.

The specimen was PBMCs. This receptor was identified in a human donor in good health. The chain joins TRBV9 to TRBJ2-1; 7 nucleotides match TRBD2. CDR3 nucleotides: TGTGCCAGCAGCGTCCAAATCGGGGGGAACTACAATGAGCAGTTCTTC. Translation gives CASSVQIGGNYNEQFF.